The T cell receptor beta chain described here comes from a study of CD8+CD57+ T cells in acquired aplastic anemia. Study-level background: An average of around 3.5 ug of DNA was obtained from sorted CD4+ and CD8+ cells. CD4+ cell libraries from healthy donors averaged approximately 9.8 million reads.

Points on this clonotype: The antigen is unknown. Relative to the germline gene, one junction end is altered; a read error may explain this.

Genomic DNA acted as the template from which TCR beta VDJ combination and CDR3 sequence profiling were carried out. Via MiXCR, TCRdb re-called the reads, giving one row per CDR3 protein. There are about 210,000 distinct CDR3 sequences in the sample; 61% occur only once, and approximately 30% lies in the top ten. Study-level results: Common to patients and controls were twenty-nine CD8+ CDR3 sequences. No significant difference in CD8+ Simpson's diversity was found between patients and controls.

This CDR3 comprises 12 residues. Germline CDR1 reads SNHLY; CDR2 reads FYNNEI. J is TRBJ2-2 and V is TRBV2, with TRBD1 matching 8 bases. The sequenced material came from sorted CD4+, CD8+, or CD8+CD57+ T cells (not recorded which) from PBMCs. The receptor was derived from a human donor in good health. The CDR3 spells CATHRGYGELLF. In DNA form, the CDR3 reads TGTGCCACCCACAGGGGGTACGGGGAGCTGCTTTTT.